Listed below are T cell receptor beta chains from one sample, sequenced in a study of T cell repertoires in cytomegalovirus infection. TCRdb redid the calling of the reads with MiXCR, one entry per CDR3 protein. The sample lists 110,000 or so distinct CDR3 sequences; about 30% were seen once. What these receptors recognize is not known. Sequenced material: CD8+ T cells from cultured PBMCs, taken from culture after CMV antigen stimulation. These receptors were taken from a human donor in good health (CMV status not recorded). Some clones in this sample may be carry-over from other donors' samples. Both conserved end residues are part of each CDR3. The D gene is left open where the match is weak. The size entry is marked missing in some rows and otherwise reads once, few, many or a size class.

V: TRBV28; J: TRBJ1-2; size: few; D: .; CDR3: CASSIPRSIVYGYTF; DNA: TGTGCCAGCAGTATCCCCCGCTCTATAGTCTATGGCTACACCTTC
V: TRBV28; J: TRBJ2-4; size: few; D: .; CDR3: CASSLAPQGRENIQYF; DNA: TGTGCCAGCAGTTTGGCCCCACAGGGACGGGAAAACATTCAGTACTTC
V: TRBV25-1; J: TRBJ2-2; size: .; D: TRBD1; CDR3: CASRSGQAETGELFF; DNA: TGTGCCAGCAGATCGGGACAGGCTGAAACCGGGGAGCTGTTTTTT
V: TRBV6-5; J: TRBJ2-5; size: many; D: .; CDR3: CASSYYSGGLRETQYF; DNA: TGTGCCAGCAGTTACTACTCAGGGGGGCTTCGAGAGACCCAGTACTTC
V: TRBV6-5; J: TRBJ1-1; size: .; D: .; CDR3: CASRATNTEAFF; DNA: TGTGCCAGCAGGGCAACGAACACTGAAGCTTTCTTT
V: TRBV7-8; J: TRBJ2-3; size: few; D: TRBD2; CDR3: CASSPTRHLTSGTGTDTQYF; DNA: TGTGCCAGCAGCCCAACTAGACATTTGACTAGCGGGACCGGCACAGATACGCAGTATTTT
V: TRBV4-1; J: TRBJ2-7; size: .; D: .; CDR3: CASSQEAMGTSYEQYF; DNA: TGCGCCAGCAGCCAAGAGGCCATGGGGACCTCCTACGAGCAGTACTTC
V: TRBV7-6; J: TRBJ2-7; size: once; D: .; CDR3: CASSLFLGSEQYF; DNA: TGTGCCAGCAGCTTATTCTTGGGTAGCGAGCAGTACTTC
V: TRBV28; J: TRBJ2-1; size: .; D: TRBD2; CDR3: CASRNSGGEYNEQFF; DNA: TGTGCCAGCAGGAACAGCGGGGGGGAGTACAATGAGCAGTTCTTC
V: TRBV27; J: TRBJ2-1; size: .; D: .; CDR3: CASSLDMDEQFF; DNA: TGTGCCAGCAGTTTGGATATGGATGAGCAGTTCTTC
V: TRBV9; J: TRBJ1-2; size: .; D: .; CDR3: CASLDSASGGYTF; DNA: TGTGCCAGCCTAGACTCGGCATCTGGGGGCTACACCTTC
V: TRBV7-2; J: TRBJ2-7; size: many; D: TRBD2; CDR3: CASSFPGGHYEQYF; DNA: TGTGCCAGCAGCTTCCCGGGGGGTCACTACGAGCAGTACTTC
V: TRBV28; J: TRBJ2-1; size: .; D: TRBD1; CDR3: CASSPGQAWYNEQFF; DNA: TGTGCCAGCAGTCCGGGACAGGCTTGGTACAATGAGCAGTTCTTC
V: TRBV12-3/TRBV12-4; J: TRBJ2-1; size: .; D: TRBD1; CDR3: CATTWDRDEQFF; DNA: TGTGCCACGACCTGGGACAGGGATGAGCAGTTCTTC
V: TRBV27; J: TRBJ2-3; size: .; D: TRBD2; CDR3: CASKTTDRRAGGGTDTQYF; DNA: TGTGCCAGCAAAACTACGGACAGAAGGGCGGGGGGTGGCACAGATACGCAGTATTTT
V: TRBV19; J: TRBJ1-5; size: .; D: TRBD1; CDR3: CASIVHRGSNQPQHF; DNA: TGTGCCAGTATCGTTCACAGGGGAAGCAATCAGCCCCAGCATTTT
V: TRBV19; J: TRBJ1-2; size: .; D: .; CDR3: CASSIDPDIFYYYGYTF; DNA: TGTGCCAGTAGTATAGACCCTGACATCTTCTACTACTATGGCTACACCTTC
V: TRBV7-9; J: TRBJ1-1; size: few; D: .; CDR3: CASSLTVKTEAFF; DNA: TGTGCCAGCAGCTTAACGGTTAAAACTGAAGCTTTCTTT
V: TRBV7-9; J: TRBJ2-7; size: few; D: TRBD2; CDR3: CASSFRTSGAFYEQYF; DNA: TGTGCCAGCAGCTTCCGGACTAGCGGGGCTTTCTACGAGCAGTACTTC
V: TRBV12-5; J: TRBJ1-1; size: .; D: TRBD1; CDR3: CASGLARIGGAEAFF; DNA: TGTGCTAGTGGTTTGGCCCGGATAGGGGGCGCTGAAGCTTTCTTT